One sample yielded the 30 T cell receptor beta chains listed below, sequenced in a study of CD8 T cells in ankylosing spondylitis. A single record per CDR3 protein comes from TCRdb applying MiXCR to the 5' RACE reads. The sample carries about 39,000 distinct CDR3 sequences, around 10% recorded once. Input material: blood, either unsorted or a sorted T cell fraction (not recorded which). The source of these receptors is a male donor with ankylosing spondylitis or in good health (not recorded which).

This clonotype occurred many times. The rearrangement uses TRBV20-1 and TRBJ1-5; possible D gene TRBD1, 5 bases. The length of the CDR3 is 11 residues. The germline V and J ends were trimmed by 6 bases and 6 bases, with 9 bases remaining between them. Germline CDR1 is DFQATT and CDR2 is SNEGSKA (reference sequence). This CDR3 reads CSAGRGQPQHF. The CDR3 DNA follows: TGCAGTGCGGGGCGGGGTCAGCCCCAGCATTTT.

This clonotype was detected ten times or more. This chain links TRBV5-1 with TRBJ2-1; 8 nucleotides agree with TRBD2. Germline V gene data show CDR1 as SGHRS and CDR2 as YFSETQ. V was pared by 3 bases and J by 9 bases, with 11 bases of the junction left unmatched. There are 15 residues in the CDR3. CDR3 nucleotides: TGCGCCAGCAGCTACAGCGGGAGTTCTTCGCCTGAGCAGTTCTTC. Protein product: CASSYSGSSSPEQFF.

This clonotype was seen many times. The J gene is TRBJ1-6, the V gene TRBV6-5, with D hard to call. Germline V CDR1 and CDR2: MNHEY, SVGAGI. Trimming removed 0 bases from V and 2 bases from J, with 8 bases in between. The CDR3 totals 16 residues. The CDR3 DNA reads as TGTGCCAGCAGTTACTCGTCACAAACCTATAATTCACCCCTCCACTTT. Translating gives CASSYSSQTYNSPLHF.

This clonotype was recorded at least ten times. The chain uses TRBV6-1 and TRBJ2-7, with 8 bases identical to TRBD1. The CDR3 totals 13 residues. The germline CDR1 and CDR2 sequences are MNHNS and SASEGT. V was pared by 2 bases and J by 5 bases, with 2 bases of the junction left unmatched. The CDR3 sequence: CASSETTGDEQYF. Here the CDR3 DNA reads TGTGCCAGCAGTGAAACGACAGGGGACGAGCAGTACTTC.

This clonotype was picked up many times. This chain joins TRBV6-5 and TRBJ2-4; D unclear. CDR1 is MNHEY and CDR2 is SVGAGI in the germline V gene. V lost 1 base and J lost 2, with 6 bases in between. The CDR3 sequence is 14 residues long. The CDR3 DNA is TGTGCCAGCAGTTACTGGCCTACCAAAAACATTCAGTACTTC. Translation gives CASSYWPTKNIQYF.

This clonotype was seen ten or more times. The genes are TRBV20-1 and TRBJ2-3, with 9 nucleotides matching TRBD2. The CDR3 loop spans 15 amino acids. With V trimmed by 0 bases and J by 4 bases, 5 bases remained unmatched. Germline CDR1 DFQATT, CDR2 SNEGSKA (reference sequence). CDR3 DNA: TGCAGTGCTAGAGATCTAGCGGGGCTTCCAGATACGCAGTATTTT. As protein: CSARDLAGLPDTQYF.

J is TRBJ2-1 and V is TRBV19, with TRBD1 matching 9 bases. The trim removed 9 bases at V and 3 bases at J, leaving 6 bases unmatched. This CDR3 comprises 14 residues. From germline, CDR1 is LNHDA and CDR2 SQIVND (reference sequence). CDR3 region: CASPTGGGYNEQFF. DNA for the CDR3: TGTGCCAGCCCCACAGGGGGCGGCTACAATGAGCAGTTCTTC.

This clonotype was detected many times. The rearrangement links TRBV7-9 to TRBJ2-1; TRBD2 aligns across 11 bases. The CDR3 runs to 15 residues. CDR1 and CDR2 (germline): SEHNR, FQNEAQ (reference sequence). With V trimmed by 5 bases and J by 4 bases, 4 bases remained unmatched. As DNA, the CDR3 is TGTGCCAGCAGCGTCGGGACTAGCGGATACAATGAGCAGTTCTTC. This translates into CASSVGTSGYNEQFF.

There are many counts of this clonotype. CDR3 sequence (DNA): TGTGCCAGCAGCCGAGGGACAGACCCCCGATTGGCGGGCGGCTACACCTTC. Its protein product is CASSRGTDPRLAGGYTF. The V and J genes are TRBV12-3 or TRBV12-4 and TRBJ1-2; 7 bases are shared with TRBD1. With V trimmed by 6 bases and J by 8 bases, 21 bases remained unmatched. The length of the CDR3 is 17 residues.

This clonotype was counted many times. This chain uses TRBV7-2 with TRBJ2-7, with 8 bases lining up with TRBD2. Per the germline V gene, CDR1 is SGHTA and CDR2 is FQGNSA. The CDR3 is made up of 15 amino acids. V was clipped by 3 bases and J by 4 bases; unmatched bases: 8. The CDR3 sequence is CASSLHAGGMYEQYF. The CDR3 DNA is TGTGCCAGCAGCTTGCATGCGGGGGGTATGTACGAGCAGTACTTC.

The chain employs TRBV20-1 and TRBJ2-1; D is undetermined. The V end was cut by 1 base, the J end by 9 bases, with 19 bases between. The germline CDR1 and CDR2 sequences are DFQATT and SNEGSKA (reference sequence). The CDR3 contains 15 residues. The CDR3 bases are TGCAGTGCTAGAGTCGTGGCGACTGGTGGTGGTGAGCAGTTCTTC. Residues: CSARVVATGGGEQFF.

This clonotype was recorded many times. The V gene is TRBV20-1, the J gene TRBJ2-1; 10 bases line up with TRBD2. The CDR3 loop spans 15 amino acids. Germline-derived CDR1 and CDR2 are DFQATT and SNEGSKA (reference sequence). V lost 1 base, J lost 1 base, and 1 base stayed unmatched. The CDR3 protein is CSARGLAGSYNEQFF. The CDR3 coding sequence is TGCAGTGCTAGAGGACTAGCGGGTTCCTACAATGAGCAGTTCTTC.

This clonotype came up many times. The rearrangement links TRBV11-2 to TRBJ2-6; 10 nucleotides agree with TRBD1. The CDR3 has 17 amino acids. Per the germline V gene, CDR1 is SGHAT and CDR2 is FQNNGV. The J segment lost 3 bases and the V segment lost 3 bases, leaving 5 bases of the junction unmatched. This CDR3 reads CASSFTRDRGGANVLTF. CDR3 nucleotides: TGTGCCAGCAGCTTCACCCGGGACAGGGGTGGGGCCAACGTCCTGACTTTC.

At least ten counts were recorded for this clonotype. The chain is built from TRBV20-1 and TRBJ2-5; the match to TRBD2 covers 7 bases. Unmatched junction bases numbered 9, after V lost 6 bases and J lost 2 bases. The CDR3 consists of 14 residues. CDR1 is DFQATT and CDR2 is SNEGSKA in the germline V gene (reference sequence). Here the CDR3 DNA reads TGCAGTGCATTGGGACTATTATCTCAAGAGACCCAGTACTTC. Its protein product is CSALGLLSQETQYF.

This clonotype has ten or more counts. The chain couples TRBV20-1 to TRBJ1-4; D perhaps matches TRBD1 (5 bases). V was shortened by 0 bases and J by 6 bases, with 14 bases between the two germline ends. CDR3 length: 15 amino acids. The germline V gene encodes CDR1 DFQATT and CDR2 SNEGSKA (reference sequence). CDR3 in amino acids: CSARDIGDPDEKLFF. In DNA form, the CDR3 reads TGCAGTGCTAGAGATATAGGGGATCCGGATGAAAAACTGTTTTTT.

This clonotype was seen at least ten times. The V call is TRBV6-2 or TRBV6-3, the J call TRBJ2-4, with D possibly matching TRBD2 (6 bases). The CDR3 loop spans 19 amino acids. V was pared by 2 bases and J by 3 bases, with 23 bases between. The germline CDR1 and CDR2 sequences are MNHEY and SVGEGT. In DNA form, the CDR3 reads TGTGCCAGCAGTTACCCCGAGCTTCCAGCGAAGGAGGGCAAAAACATTCAGTACTTC. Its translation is CASSYPELPAKEGKNIQYF.

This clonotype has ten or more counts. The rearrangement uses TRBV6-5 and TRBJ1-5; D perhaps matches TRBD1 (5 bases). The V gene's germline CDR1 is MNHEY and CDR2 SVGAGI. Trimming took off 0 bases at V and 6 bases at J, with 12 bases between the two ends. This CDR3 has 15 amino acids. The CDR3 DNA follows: TGTGCCAGCAGTTACTCGTCAGGCACAGGTCAGCCCCAGCATTTT. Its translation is CASSYSSGTGQPQHF.

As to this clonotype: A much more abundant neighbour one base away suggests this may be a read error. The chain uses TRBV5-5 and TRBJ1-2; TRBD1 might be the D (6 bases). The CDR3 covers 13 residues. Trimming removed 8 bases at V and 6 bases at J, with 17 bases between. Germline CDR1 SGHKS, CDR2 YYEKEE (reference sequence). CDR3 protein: CARSTGTIDGYTF. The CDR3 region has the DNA TGTGCCAGGAGCACCGGGACAATAGATGGCTACACCTTC.

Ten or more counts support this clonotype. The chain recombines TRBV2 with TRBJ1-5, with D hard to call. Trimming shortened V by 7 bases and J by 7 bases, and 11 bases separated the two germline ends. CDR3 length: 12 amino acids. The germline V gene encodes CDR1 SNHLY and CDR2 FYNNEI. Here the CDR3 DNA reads TGTGCCAGCAACATCGCCGGGCAGCCCCAGCATTTT. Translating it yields CASNIAGQPQHF.

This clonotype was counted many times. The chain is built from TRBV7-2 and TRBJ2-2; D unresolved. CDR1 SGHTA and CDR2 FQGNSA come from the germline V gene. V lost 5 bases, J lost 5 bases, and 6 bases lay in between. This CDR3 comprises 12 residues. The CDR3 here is CASSTWTGELFF. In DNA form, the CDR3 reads TGTGCCAGCAGCACGTGGACCGGGGAGCTGTTTTTT.

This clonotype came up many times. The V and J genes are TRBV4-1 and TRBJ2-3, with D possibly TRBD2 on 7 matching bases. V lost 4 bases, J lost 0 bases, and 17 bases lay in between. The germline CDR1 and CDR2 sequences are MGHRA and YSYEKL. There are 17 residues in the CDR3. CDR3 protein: CASSPRGARTSTDTQYF. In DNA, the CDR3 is TGCGCCAGCAGCCCTCGGGGGGCCAGGACTAGCACAGATACGCAGTATTTT.

CDR3 in DNA: TGTGCCAGCAGCCCCTCCCCAGGGCTAGCCAAAAACATTCAGTACTTC. Translation gives CASSPSPGLAKNIQYF. This sequence joins TRBV6-1 and TRBJ2-4, with D perhaps TRBD1 (5 bases). The CDR3 sequence is 16 residues long. Germline-derived CDR1 and CDR2 are MNHNS and SASEGT. V dropped 6 bases and J dropped 0 bases, with 15 bases sitting between them.

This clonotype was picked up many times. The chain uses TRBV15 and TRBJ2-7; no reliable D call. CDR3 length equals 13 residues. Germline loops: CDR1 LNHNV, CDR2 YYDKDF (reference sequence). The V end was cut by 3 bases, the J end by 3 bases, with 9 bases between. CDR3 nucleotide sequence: TGTGCCACCAGCAGGGACCGTAGCTACGAGCAGTACTTC. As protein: CATSRDRSYEQYF.

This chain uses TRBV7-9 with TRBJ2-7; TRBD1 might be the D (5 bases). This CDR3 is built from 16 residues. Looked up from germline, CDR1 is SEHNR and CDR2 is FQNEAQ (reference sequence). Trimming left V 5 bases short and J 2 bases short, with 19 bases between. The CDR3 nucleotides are TGTGCCAGCAGCCCGACAGTGTTGGCGGCACCCTACGAGCAGTACTTC. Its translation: CASSPTVLAAPYEQYF.

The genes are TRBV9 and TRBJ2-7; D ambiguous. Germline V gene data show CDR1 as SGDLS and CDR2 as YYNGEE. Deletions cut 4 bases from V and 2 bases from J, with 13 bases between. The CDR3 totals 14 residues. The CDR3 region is CASSTLEYTYEQYF. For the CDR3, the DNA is TGTGCCAGCAGCACTCTGGAATATACCTACGAGCAGTACTTC.

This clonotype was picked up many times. The CDR3 spells CASSVRTSDEQYF. CDR3 DNA: TGTGCCAGCAGCGTAAGGACTAGCGACGAGCAGTACTTC. V usage is TRBV9 and J usage is TRBJ2-7; 9 bases fit TRBD2. V shed 1 base and J 5 bases; nucleotides not matched to a gene: 1. Germline lookup yields CDR1 SGDLS and CDR2 YYNGEE. This CDR3 is built from 13 residues.

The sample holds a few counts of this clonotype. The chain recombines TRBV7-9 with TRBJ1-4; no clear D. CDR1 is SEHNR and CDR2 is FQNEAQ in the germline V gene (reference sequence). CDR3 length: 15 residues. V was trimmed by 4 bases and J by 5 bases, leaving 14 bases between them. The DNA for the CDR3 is TGTGCCAGCAGCTCAACGGGTTTAGGAAATGAAAAACTGTTTTTT. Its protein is CASSSTGLGNEKLFF.

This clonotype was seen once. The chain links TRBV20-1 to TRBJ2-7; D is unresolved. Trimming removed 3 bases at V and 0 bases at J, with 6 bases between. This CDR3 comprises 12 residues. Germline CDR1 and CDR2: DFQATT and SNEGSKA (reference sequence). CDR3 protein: CSARTDSYEQYF. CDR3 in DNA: TGCAGTGCTAGGACGGACTCCTACGAGCAGTACTTC.

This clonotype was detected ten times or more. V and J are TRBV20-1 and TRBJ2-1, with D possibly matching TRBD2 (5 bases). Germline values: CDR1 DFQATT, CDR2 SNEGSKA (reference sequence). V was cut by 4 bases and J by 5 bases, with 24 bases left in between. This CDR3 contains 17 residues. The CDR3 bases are TGCAGTGCTAAACGACCACAAGGCGTGGGAGTCCACAATGAGCAGTTCTTC. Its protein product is CSAKRPQGVGVHNEQFF.

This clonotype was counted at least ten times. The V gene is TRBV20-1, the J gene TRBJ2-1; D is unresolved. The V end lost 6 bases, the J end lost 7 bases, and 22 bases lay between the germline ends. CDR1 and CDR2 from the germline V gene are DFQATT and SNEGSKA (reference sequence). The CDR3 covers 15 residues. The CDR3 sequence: CSAPPASGDRNEQFF. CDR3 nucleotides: TGCAGTGCCCCCCCCGCTAGTGGCGATCGGAATGAGCAGTTCTTC.